Listed here are 25 T cell receptor beta chains from one sample, sequenced in a study of cytomegalovirus exposure and HLA in healthy donors (dated by TCRdb to 2017 to 2019). Libraries were prepared through the immunoSEQ multiplex PCR assay. The multiplex PCR relied on a mix of 60 forward primers for TCR Vbeta segments and 13 reverse primers for TCR Jbeta segments. Here the immuneACCESS table is served through TCRdb, limited to in-frame sequences with V and J called. Missing clones are a known gap in these copies; in checked studies unresolved V genes cover under half, and the rest lacks a known reason. The table for this sample lists around 160,000 clones; roughly 80% of them were counted only once. Roughly 4.3% of the sample comes from the top ten. The specimen was PBMCs. These receptors were collected from a middle-aged man in good health and CMV-seropositive.

V and J are TRBV7-8 and TRBJ2-1; a weak D match, TRBD2 (7 bases). From germline, CDR1 is SGHVS and CDR2 FQNEAQ. The CDR3 is 17 residues long. V was pared by 4 bases and J by 6 bases, with 22 bases between. In DNA form, the CDR3 reads TGTGCCAGCAGCTCCTGGGGGGGCAGTGTAGCGGCCAATGAGCAGTTCTTC. It codes for CASSSWGGSVAANEQFF.

The genes are TRBV18 and TRBJ2-7; possible D gene TRBD1, 7 bases. The CDR3 runs 15 residues. From germline, CDR1 is KGHSH and CDR2 LQKENI. Trimming removed 3 bases from V and 6 bases from J, with 18 bases in between. This CDR3 reads CASSPGGVTGFEQYF. Written as DNA, the CDR3 is TGTGCCAGCTCACCCGGGGGCGTGACAGGGTTCGAGCAGTACTTC.

The CDR3 sequence: CASSLVGANYGYTF. The CDR3 DNA is TGTGCCAGCAGTTTAGTCGGGGCTAACTATGGCTACACCTTC. The chain carries TRBV28 and TRBJ1-2, with D hard to call. With 2 bases removed from V and 0 bases from J, the gap between germline ends came to 7 bases. The CDR3 length is 14 residues. Germline CDR1 MDHEN, CDR2 SYDVKM.

This clone was found a few times. The chain has TRBV6-1 and TRBJ1-1; TRBD1 matches 9 bases. J lost 1 base, V lost 4 bases, and 10 bases had no gene match. Germline CDR1 and CDR2: MNHNS and SASEGT. There are 17 residues in the CDR3. Here the CDR3 reads CASSGIGEGQGNTEAFF. As DNA, the CDR3 is TGTGCCAGCAGTGGAATCGGCGAGGGACAGGGGAACACTGAAGCTTTCTTT.

V is TRBV7-6 and J is TRBJ2-1; TRBD2 agrees at 10 bases. The germline gives CDR1 SGHVS, CDR2 FNYEAQ. V trimming: 3 bases; J trimming: 6 bases; junction bases outside the gene matches: 8. The CDR3 runs 16 residues. The CDR3 reads CASSLQLAGVFNEQFF. CDR3 DNA sequence: TGTGCCAGCAGCTTGCAGCTAGCGGGGGTTTTCAATGAGCAGTTCTTC.

The chain links TRBV11-2 to TRBJ1-2, with D uncertain. Germline V gene lookup returns CDR1 SGHAT and CDR2 FQNNGV. The V gene lost 7 bases and the J gene lost 2 bases, with 14 bases spanning the gap. The CDR3 extends over 14 amino acids. In DNA form, the CDR3 reads TGTGCCAGCACTTGGGGAGGAGGAAACTATGGCTACACCTTC. As protein: CASTWGGGNYGYTF. Together with reference TRBV11-2 and TRBJ1-2, the CDR3 gives the full variable domain: EAGVAQSPRYKIIEKRQSVAFWCNPISGHATLYWYQQILGQGPKLLIQFQNNGVVDDSQLPKDRFSAERLKGVDSTLKIQPAKLEDSAVYLCASTWGGGNYGYTFGSGTRLTVV.

The V gene is TRBV10-3, the J gene TRBJ2-7; 8 nucleotides line up with TRBD1. The V and J ends lost 3 bases and 0 bases, in that order; junction bases with no gene match: 1. The CDR3 is 14 amino acids. Germline-derived CDR1 and CDR2 are ENHRY and SYGVKD. The CDR3 reads CAISDDRGSYEQYF. Written as DNA, the CDR3 is TGTGCCATCAGTGATGACAGGGGCTCCTACGAGCAGTACTTC.

This clone was detected once. This chain joins TRBV19 and TRBJ2-2, with D unclear. The V gene lost 3 bases and the J gene lost 6 bases, with 14 bases spanning the gap. CDR1 is LNHDA and CDR2 is SQIVND in the germline V gene (reference sequence). CDR3 size: 15 residues. CDR3 protein: CASSIQVASSGELFF. The CDR3 DNA reads as TGTGCCAGTAGTATTCAGGTCGCCTCGTCCGGGGAGCTGTTTTTT.

The gene calls are TRBV11-2 and TRBJ2-7, with a weak D call TRBD2 (6 bases). The CDR3 is made up of 15 amino acids. Trimming took off 3 bases at V and 1 base at J, with 13 bases between the two ends. The germline V gene encodes CDR1 SGHAT and CDR2 FQNNGV. The CDR3 nucleotides read TGTGCCAGCAGCTTGGACTGGGCGGGGTCCTACGAGCAGTACTTC. This gives the protein CASSLDWAGSYEQYF.

V usage is TRBV7-8 and J usage is TRBJ2-5; a possible D gene is TRBD2 (7 bases). The end of the DNA is better explained by TRBJ2-7, so the J call may be wrong. Germline loops: CDR1 SGHVS, CDR2 FQNEAQ. The CDR3 covers 13 residues. CDR3 sequence (DNA): TGTGCCGTAACGGGGGGCGCATCTCACGAGCAGTACTTC. Its protein product is CAVTGGASHEQYF.

This rearrangement joins TRBV28 to TRBJ2-2; D not resolved. The ends were cut back, 6 bases at V and 0 bases at J, with 8 bases in the middle. The CDR3 contains 14 residues. Germline CDR1 reads MDHEN; CDR2 reads SYDVKM. The CDR3 region has the DNA TGTGCCAGCAGCGCGGAACCGAACACCGGGGAGCTGTTTTTT. This translates into CASSAEPNTGELFF.

The V and J genes are TRBV5-6 and TRBJ2-3; 8 bases agree with TRBD2. Losses at the gene ends were 0 bases for V and 0 bases for J; bases not matched to a gene: 3. From germline, CDR1 is SGHDT and CDR2 YYEEEE. The CDR3 has 16 amino acids. This chain's CDR3 is CASSLASGYSTDTQYF. The CDR3 region has the DNA TGTGCCAGCAGCTTGGCTAGCGGGTATAGCACAGATACGCAGTATTTT.

This clone showed up just a few times. The V and J genes are TRBV18 and TRBJ2-7; TRBD1 is a possible D gene (5 bases). Between the trimmed V and J ends, which lost 3 bases and 0 bases, there was a span of 12 bases. The CDR3 sequence is 15 residues long. Germline V gene lookup returns CDR1 KGHSH and CDR2 LQKENI. CDR3 amino acids: CASSPSGHFSYEQYF. DNA of the CDR3: TGTGCCAGCTCACCGTCTGGACATTTCTCCTACGAGCAGTACTTC. Full variable domain (missing parts from reference TRBV18 and TRBJ2-7): NAGVMQNPRHLVRRRGQEARLRCSPMKGHSHVYWYRQLPEEGLKFMVYLQKENIIDESGMPKERFSAEFPKEGPSILRIQQVVRGDSAAYFCASSPSGHFSYEQYFGPGTRLTVT.

The CDR3 loop reads CASSHILRDKTYEQYF. The CDR3 DNA sequence: TGTGCCAGCAGCCACATACTCCGGGACAAAACCTACGAGCAGTACTTC. The chain links TRBV7-6 to TRBJ2-7; D is possibly TRBD1 (6 bases). The CDR3 totals 16 residues. V was cut by 5 bases and J by 2 bases, with 19 bases left in between. Germline assignment: CDR1 SGHVS and CDR2 FNYEAQ. The full variable domain, completed using reference TRBV7-6 and TRBJ2-7, is GAGVSQSPRYKVTKRGQDVALRCDPISGHVSLYWYRQALGQGPEFLTYFNYEAQQDKSGLPNDRFSAERPEGSISTLTIQRTEQRDSAMYRCASSHILRDKTYEQYFGPGTRLTVT.

This clone appeared a few times. V gene TRBV5-1 combines with J gene TRBJ2-7, with 12 bases that match TRBD2. V shed 4 bases, J shed 1 base, and the junction held 9 bases outside the gene matches. Germline V gene data show CDR1 as SGHRS and CDR2 as YFSETQ. This CDR3 has 17 amino acids. The CDR3 here is CASSTLAGGPRSYEQYF. The CDR3 DNA is TGCGCCAGCAGCACCCTAGCGGGAGGGCCTAGGTCCTACGAGCAGTACTTC.

This chain's CDR3 is CASSLGQAHNQPQHF. CDR3 sequence (DNA): TGTGCCAGCAGTTTAGGGCAGGCGCACAATCAGCCCCAGCATTTT. The chain recombines TRBV28 with TRBJ1-5; D gene ambiguous. This CDR3 comprises 15 residues. Germline-derived CDR1 and CDR2 are MDHEN and SYDVKM. V was cut by 2 bases and J by 3 bases, with 11 bases left in between.

This clone was counted once. The CDR3: CASSVGATSYEQYF. In DNA, the CDR3 is TGTGCCAGCAGCGTAGGGGCCACCTCCTACGAGCAGTACTTC. V usage is TRBV9 and J usage is TRBJ2-7; D is unclear. V was pared by 0 bases and J by 0 bases, with 7 bases between. Germline assignment: CDR1 SGDLS and CDR2 YYNGEE. The CDR3 contains 14 residues.

This chain connects TRBV12-5 to TRBJ2-5, with 12 bases that match TRBD2. Germline V gene lookup returns CDR1 LGHNT and CDR2 FRNRAP. The V and J ends lost 6 bases and 7 bases, in that order; junction bases with no gene match: 27. This CDR3 is built from 21 residues. The CDR3 is CASGSSRGDPGTSGPPRTQYF. DNA for the CDR3: TGTGCTAGTGGCTCTAGCCGGGGGGACCCGGGGACTAGCGGGCCCCCAAGGACCCAGTACTTC.

CDR3 region: CASVLGEGQPQHF. The CDR3 region has the DNA TGTGCCAGCGTCTTAGGGGAAGGCCAGCCCCAGCATTTT. V and J are TRBV6-6 and TRBJ1-5, with D perhaps matching TRBD1 (5 bases). The V end was cut by 8 bases, the J end by 7 bases, with 15 bases between. In germline, CDR1 is MNHNY, CDR2 SVGAGI (reference sequence). CDR3 length equals 13 residues.

This clone has a single count. The V call is TRBV9, the J call TRBJ1-3; no firm D call. The germline CDR1 and CDR2 sequences are SGDLS and YYNGEE. The CDR3 covers 12 residues. V lost 4 bases and J 8 bases, leaving 10 bases between the germline ends. The CDR3 DNA reads as TGTGCCAGCAGCTTGACCGGAGACACCATATATTTT. This gives the protein CASSLTGDTIYF.

The chain links TRBV4-2 to TRBJ1-1; 10 positions agree with TRBD1. Germline V lookup: CDR1 LGHNA, CDR2 YNFKEQ. The CDR3 spans 16 residues. With 4 bases clipped from V and 0 bases from J, the junction kept 5 bases outside the gene matches. CDR3 nucleotides: TGTGCCAGCAGCCCAATGACAGGGGGCTTGAACACTGAAGCTTTCTTT. Translating gives CASSPMTGGLNTEAFF.

In this sample, this clone turned up a few times. An end of the junction does not agree with germline; a read error may underlie this. This sequence joins TRBV7-9 and TRBJ2-5, with 8 bases identical to TRBD2. The CDR3 consists of 15 residues. CDR1 SEHNR and CDR2 FQNEAQ come from the germline V gene (reference sequence). The CDR3 DNA is TGTTCCAGCAGCTTTGGAACGGGGGGGCCGGAGACCCAGTACTTC. Its protein is CSSSFGTGGPETQYF. The full variable domain, in which reference TRBV7-9 and TRBJ2-5 provide the parts outside the CDR3, is DTGVSQNPRHKITKRGQNVTFRCDPISEHNRLYWYRQTLGQGPEFLTYFQNEAQLEKSRLLSDRFSAERPKGSFSTLEIQRTEQGDSAMYLCSSSFGTGGPETQYFGPGTRLLVL.

The V and J genes are TRBV9 and TRBJ1-2, with a tentative D call TRBD1 (6 bases). Per the germline V gene, CDR1 is SGDLS and CDR2 is YYNGEE. The CDR3 loop spans 12 amino acids. Between the trimmed V and J ends, which lost 0 bases and 7 bases, there was a span of 7 bases. In DNA, the CDR3 is TGTGCCAGCAGCGTAGTGGGGGCTGGCTACACCTTC. Residues: CASSVVGAGYTF.

The V call is TRBV4-1, the J call TRBJ1-6; D gene unclear. V was clipped by 0 bases and J by 13 bases, with 13 bases between them. The length of the CDR3 is 14 residues. Germline V CDR1 and CDR2: MGHRA, YSYEKL. This CDR3 is CASSQERTLRPLHF. The CDR3 coding sequence is TGCGCCAGCAGCCAAGAAAGGACTCTGAGGCCCCTCCACTTT.

The chain uses TRBV6-4 and TRBJ2-5; 12 bases line up with TRBD2. The DNA end favors TRBJ2-7, so the J call may be wrong. The germline gives CDR1 MRHNA, CDR2 SNTAGT. CDR3 length: 17 amino acids. DNA of the CDR3: TGTGCCAGCAGTGACTCGAGCCTAGCGGGAGGGCGTTACGAGCAGTACTTC. Its translation is CASSDSSLAGGRYEQYF.